The rows below give T cell receptor beta chains drawn from one sample of a study of T cell repertoires in cytomegalovirus infection. Their antigens remain unidentified. TCRdb re-called the reads with MiXCR, one entry per CDR3 protein. Counted here are over 100,000 distinct CDR3 sequences, about 30% occurring once; the ten biggest clones make up about 81%. Sequencing was performed on CD8+ T cells from cultured PBMCs, taken from culture after CMV antigen stimulation. The origin of the receptors is a human donor in good health (CMV status not recorded). Some clones in this sample may be carry-over from other donors' samples. The CDR3 runs from the conserved cysteine through the conserved F or W. The D gene is left open where the match is weak. Clone size appears in some rows only: once, few, many, or a class for an expanded clone.

TRBJ1-4 | - | TRBV24-1 | - | CATSFGEKLFF | TGTGCCACCAGTTTCGGGGAAAAACTGTTTTTT
TRBJ1-1 | few | TRBV2 | - | CASSDGGGTEAFF | TGTGCCAGCAGTGATGGGGGTGGCACTGAAGCTTTCTTT
TRBJ2-3 | - | TRBV6-2/TRBV6-3 | - | CASSQLGEVARAQYF | TGTGCCAGCAGTCAATTAGGTGAAGTTGCCCGGGCGCAGTATTTT
TRBJ2-1 | - | TRBV24-1 | - | CATAGPGSYNEQFF | TGTGCCACCGCGGGCCCGGGCTCCTACAATGAGCAGTTCTTC
TRBJ1-1 | many | TRBV6-2/TRBV6-3 | - | CATRLMGNTEAFF | TGTGCCACCCGTTTGATGGGGAACACTGAAGCTTTCTTT
TRBJ1-1 | - | TRBV27 | - | CASSNGGWAFF | TGTGCCAGCAGTAACGGGGGTTGGGCTTTCTTT
TRBJ2-7 | - | TRBV4-1 | TRBD2 | CASSPRPSGVDEQYF | TGCGCCAGCAGCCCTAGACCTAGCGGGGTCGACGAGCAGTACTTC
TRBJ2-1 | - | TRBV12-3/TRBV12-4 | - | CASGLNEQFF | TGTGCCAGCGGACTCAATGAGCAGTTCTTC
TRBJ2-2 | - | TRBV7-6 | - | CASSLESSTGELFF | TGTGCCAGCAGCTTAGAGTCTAGCACCGGGGAGCTGTTTTTT
TRBJ2-1 | few | TRBV7-2 | TRBD2 | CASSTGLAGGMDEQFF | TGTGCCAGCAGCACGGGACTAGCGGGGGGGATGGATGAGCAGTTCTTC
TRBJ2-7 | many | TRBV28 | - | CALSGRGYGYEQYF | TGTGCCCTTAGTGGCCGGGGTTACGGCTACGAGCAGTACTTC